The clone carrying this T cell receptor beta chain has a single count. These data come from a study of blood T cell repertoires in COVID-19. The wider study: From the United States, Italy and Spain came samples of acute and convalescent COVID-19. Sources were T cells, B-cell-depleted T cells, or PBMCs; the material itself was cDNA or gDNA.

Trimming removed 2 bases at V and 9 bases at J, with 8 bases between. CDR3 size: 13 residues. Germline V gene lookup returns CDR1 MDHEN and CDR2 SYDVKM. Assay: immunoSEQ multiplex PCR; the TCRdb copy retains only in-frame clones and omits some. The table has fewer than 300,000 clones, approximately 82% seen once. The chain is built from TRBV28 and TRBJ1-6, with D possibly being TRBD1 (5 bases). The source of this sequence is an elderly man with acute or convalescent COVID-19. Sequencing was carried out using peripheral blood. The CDR3, as DNA: TGTGCCAGCAGTTTACAGGGTAGTTCACCCCTCCACTTT. It translates to CASSLQGSSPLHF.